The 17 T cell receptor beta chains reported below all come from one sample, sequenced in a study of PD-L1 blockade in urothelial cancer. Time point denoted: pretreatment peripheral blood. The assay was immunoSEQ multiplex PCR, and TCRdb's table has in-frame clones only and misses some. Among fewer than 50,000 clones listed, about 81% were seen once. Sequences were derived from PBMCs, sampled around atezolizumab (anti-PD-L1) treatment. Source of these receptors: a man in his 70s with urothelial cancer.

This clone was seen once. The rearrangement joins TRBV28 to TRBJ1-5, with D possibly matching TRBD1 (5 bases). Deletions cut 6 bases from V and 7 bases from J, with 16 bases between. The CDR3 has 14 amino acids. Per the germline V gene, CDR1 is MDHEN and CDR2 is SYDVKM. As DNA, the CDR3 is TGTGCCAGCAGCTCCGCAGGGCCCGGCCAGCCCCAGCATTTT. It codes for CASSSAGPGQPQHF.

The J gene is TRBJ2-2, the V gene TRBV7-6, with D tentatively TRBD2 (5 bases). The length of the CDR3 is 16 residues. The germline V and J ends were trimmed by 2 bases and 6 bases, with 16 bases remaining between them. CDR1 and CDR2 from the germline V gene are SGHVS and FNYEAQ. CDR3 sequence (DNA): TGTGCCAGCAGCTTACGGCGCGGAGGTCAGGCCGGGGAGCTGTTTTTT. It translates to CASSLRRGGQAGELFF.

The V gene is TRBV29-1, the J gene TRBJ2-5; D may be TRBD2 (5 bases). This CDR3 comprises 11 residues. The germline V and J ends were trimmed by 7 bases and 3 bases, with 9 bases remaining between them. Germline V gene data show CDR1 as SQVTM and CDR2 as ANQGSEA. The CDR3 sequence is CSAGLEETQYF. The DNA for the CDR3 is TGCAGCGCCGGACTCGAAGAGACCCAGTACTTC.

This chain connects TRBV30 to TRBJ2-5, with no clear D. This CDR3 comprises 11 residues. V gave up 4 bases and J gave up 5 bases, with 8 bases separating them. Germline CDR1 reads GTSNPN; CDR2 reads SVGIG (reference sequence). For the CDR3, the DNA is TGTGCCTGGACTGGTGAGGAGACCCAGTACTTC. Protein sequence: CAWTGEETQYF.

The rearrangement joins TRBV5-1 to TRBJ2-5; 7 nucleotides match TRBD1. CDR3 size: 16 residues. V trimming: 4 bases; J trimming: 4 bases; junction bases outside the gene matches: 13. Germline V CDR1 and CDR2: SGHRS, YFSETQ. For the CDR3, the DNA is TGCGCCAGCAGCGCCTACAGGGGATTTCAGGTAGAGACCCAGTACTTC. It specifies CASSAYRGFQVETQYF. The whole variable domain, filled in from reference TRBV5-1 and TRBJ2-5, reads KAGVTQTPRYLIKTRGQQVTLSCSPISGHRSVSWYQQTPGQGLQFLFEYFSETQRNKGNFPGRFSGRQFSNSRSEMNVSTLELGDSALYLCASSAYRGFQVETQYFGPGTRLLVL.

The chain combines TRBV28 with TRBJ2-7, with a weak D call TRBD1 (5 bases). Per the germline V gene, CDR1 is MDHEN and CDR2 is SYDVKM. V gave up 7 bases and J gave up 2 bases, with 15 bases separating them. This CDR3 is 14 amino acids long. The CDR3 protein is CASTRADTTYEQYF. The DNA for the CDR3 is TGTGCCAGCACCAGGGCCGACACCACCTACGAGCAGTACTTC.

The genes are TRBV7-9 and TRBJ2-7; possible D gene TRBD1, 5 bases. Germline V CDR1 and CDR2: SEHNR, FQNEAQ (reference sequence). CDR3 length: 14 residues. The germline V and J ends were trimmed by 1 base and 6 bases, with 13 bases remaining between them. In nucleotides, the CDR3 is TGTGCCAGCAGCTTAGGGTTGGGGCGTGTCGAGCAGTACTTC. Protein sequence: CASSLGLGRVEQYF.

In this sample, this clone turned up a few times. The rearrangement joins TRBV28 to TRBJ2-5; 8 bases match TRBD1. Germline lookup yields CDR1 MDHEN and CDR2 SYDVKM. There are 15 residues in the CDR3. Unmatched junction bases numbered 6, after V lost 5 bases and J lost 1 base. In DNA, the CDR3 is TGTGCCAGCAGTCCCGGGACAGGCCCCCAAGAGACCCAGTACTTC. The encoded protein is CASSPGTGPQETQYF.

The CDR3 nucleotides are TGTGCCAGCGGACTGGGACAGACAAATTCACCCCTCCACTTT. Residues: CASGLGQTNSPLHF. The chain couples TRBV5-4 to TRBJ1-6, with 7 bases that match TRBD1. V lost 7 bases to trimming and J lost 7 bases; unmatched junction nucleotides: 8. From germline, CDR1 is SGHNT and CDR2 YYREEE (reference sequence). The CDR3 extends over 14 amino acids.

In the case of this clone: Other DNA sequences in the sample encode the same CDR3. The chain is built from TRBV5-1 and TRBJ1-1; 8 bases map to TRBD1. CDR3 length: 15 residues. Germline CDR1 SGHRS, CDR2 YFSETQ. V lost 3 bases and J lost 1; bases outside the gene matches: 5. The CDR3 loop reads CASSWGQATNTEAFF. The DNA for the CDR3 is TGCGCCAGCAGCTGGGGACAGGCCACGAACACTGAAGCTTTCTTT.

The rearrangement joins TRBV29-1 to TRBJ2-5, with 10 bases aligning to TRBD2. Germline loops: CDR1 SQVTM, CDR2 ANQGSEA. CDR3 length equals 15 residues. J was trimmed by 5 bases and V by 5 bases; bases with no gene match: 11. In DNA, the CDR3 is TGCAGCGTTCTCCGTTCTAGCGGGAGCGGGGAGACCCAGTACTTC. It yields the protein CSVLRSSGSGETQYF.

This sequence joins TRBV7-9 and TRBJ2-1; D perhaps matches TRBD2 (5 bases). CDR3 length: 12 residues. Germline CDR1 and CDR2: SEHNR and FQNEAQ (reference sequence). Between the trimmed V and J ends, which lost 4 bases and 8 bases, there was a span of 9 bases. The CDR3 sequence: CASSWRFDEQFF. CDR3 DNA: TGTGCCAGCAGCTGGAGGTTCGATGAGCAGTTCTTC.

This rearrangement joins TRBV4-1 to TRBJ1-2, with 7 nucleotides matching TRBD1. From germline, CDR1 is MGHRA and CDR2 YSYEKL. This CDR3 is 15 amino acids long. Trimming at V came to 0 bases and at J to 6 bases, leaving 7 bases not matched to a gene. The CDR3 sequence: CASSQDEQGYDGYTF. CDR3 bases: TGCGCCAGCAGCCAAGATGAACAGGGGTACGATGGCTACACCTTC.

This clone was found a few times. CDR3 protein: CASSFGVWNEQFF. CDR3 coding DNA: TGTGCCAGCAGCTTCGGGGTGTGGAATGAGCAGTTCTTC. This chain connects TRBV7-2 to TRBJ2-1; D may be TRBD2 (5 bases). Germline V lookup: CDR1 SGHTA, CDR2 FQGNSA. The CDR3 is 13 amino acids. V lost 3 bases, J lost 7 bases, and 10 bases lay in between.

This chain links TRBV6-5 with TRBJ2-7; D is possibly TRBD2 (6 bases). Trimming shortened V by 0 bases and J by 4 bases, and 16 bases separated the two germline ends. CDR1 is MNHEY and CDR2 is SVGAGI in the germline V gene. The CDR3 consists of 16 residues. CDR3 DNA: TGTGCCAGCAGTTACTCGAGGGGCGCTCGGGGGTACGAGCAGTACTTC. It encodes CASSYSRGARGYEQYF.

This clone was observed a single time. V is TRBV11-2 and J is TRBJ2-7, with unresolved D. Germline-derived CDR1 and CDR2 are SGHAT and FQNNGV. The CDR3 length is 14 residues. The V end lost 3 bases, the J end lost 0 bases, and 9 bases lay between the germline ends. CDR3 amino acids: CASSFNPSSYEQYF. The CDR3 region has the DNA TGTGCCAGCAGCTTTAATCCGAGCTCCTACGAGCAGTACTTC.

The chain links TRBV25-1 to TRBJ1-1, with D possibly TRBD1 on 5 matching bases. CDR3 length equals 14 residues. Germline values: CDR1 MGHDK, CDR2 SYGVNS. The V and J ends lost 6 bases and 3 bases respectively, with 14 bases between them. DNA of the CDR3: TGTGCCAGCAGCATTTTAGGGGAATACACTGAAGCTTTCTTT. As protein: CASSILGEYTEAFF.